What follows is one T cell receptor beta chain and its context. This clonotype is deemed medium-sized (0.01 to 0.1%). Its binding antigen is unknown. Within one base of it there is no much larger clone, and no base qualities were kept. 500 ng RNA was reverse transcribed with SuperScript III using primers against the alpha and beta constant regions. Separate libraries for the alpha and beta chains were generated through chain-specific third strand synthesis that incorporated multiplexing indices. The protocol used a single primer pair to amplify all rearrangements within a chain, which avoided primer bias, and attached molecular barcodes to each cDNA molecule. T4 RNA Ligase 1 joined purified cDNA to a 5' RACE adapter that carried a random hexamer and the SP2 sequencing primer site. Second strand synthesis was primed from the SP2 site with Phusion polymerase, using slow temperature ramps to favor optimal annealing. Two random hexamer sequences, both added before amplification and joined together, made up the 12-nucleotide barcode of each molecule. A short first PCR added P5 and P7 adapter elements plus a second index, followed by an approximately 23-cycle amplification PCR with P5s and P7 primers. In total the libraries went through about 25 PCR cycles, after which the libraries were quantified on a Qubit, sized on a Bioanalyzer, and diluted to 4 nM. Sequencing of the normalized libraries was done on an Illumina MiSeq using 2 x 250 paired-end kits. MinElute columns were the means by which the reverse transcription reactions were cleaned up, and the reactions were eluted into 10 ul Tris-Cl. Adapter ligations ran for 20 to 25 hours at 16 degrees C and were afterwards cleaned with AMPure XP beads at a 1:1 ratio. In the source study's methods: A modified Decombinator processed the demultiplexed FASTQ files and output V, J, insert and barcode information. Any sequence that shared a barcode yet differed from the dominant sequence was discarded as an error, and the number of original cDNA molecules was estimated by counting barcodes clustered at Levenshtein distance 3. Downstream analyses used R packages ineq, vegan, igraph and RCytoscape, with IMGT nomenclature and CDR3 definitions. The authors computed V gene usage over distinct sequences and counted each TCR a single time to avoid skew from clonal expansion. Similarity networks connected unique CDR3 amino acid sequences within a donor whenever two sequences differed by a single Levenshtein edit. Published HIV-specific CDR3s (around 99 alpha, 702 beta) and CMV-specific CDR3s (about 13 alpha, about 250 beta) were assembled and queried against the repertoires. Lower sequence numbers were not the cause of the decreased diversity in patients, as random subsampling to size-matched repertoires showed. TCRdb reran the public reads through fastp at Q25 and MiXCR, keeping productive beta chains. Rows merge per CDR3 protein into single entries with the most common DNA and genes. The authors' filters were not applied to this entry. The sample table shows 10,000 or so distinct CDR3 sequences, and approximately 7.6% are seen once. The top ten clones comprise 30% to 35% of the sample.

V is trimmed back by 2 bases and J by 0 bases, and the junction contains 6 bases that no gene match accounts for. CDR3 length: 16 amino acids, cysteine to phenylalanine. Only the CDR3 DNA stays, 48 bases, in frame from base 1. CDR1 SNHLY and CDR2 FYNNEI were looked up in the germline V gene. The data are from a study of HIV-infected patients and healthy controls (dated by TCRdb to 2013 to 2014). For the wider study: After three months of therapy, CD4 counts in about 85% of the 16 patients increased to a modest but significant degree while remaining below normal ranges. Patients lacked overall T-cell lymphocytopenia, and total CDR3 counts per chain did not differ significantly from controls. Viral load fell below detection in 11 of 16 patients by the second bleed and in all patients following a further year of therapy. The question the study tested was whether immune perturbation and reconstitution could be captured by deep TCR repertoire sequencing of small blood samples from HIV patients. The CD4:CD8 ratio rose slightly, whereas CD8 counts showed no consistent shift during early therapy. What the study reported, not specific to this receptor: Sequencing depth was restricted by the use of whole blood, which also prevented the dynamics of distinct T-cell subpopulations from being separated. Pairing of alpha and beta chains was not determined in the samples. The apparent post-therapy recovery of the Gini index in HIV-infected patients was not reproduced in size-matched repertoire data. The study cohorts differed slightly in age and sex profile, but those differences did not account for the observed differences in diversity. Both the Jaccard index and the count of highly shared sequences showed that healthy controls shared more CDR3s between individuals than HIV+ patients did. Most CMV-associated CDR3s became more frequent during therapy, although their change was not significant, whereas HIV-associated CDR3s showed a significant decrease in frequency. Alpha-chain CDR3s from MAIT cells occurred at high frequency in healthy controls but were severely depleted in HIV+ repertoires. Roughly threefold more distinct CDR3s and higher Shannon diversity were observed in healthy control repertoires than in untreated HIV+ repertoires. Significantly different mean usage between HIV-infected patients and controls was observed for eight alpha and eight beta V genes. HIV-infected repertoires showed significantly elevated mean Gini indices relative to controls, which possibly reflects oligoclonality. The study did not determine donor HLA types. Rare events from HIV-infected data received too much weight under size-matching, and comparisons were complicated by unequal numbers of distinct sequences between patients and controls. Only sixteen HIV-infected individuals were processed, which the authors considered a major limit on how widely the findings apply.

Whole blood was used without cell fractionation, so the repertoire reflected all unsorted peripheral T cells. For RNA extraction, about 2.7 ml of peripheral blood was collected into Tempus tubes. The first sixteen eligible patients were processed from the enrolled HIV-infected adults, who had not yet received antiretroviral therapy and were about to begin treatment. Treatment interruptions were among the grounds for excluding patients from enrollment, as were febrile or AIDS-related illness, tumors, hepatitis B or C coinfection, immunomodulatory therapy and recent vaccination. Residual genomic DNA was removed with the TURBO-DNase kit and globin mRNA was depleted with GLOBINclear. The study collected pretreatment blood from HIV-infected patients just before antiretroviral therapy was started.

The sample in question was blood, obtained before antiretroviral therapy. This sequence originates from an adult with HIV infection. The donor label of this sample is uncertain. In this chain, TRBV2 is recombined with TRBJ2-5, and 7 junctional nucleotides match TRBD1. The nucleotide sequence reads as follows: TGTGCCAGCAGTGAATTCAGGGGGTACCACCAAGAGACCCAGTACTTC. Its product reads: CASSEFRGYHQETQYF. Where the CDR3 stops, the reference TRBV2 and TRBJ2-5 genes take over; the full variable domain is EPEVTQTPSHQVTQMGQEVILRCVPISNHLYFYWYRQILGQKVEFLVSFYNNEISEKSEIFDDQFSVERPDGSNFTLKIRSTKLEDSAMYFCASSEFRGYHQETQYFGPGTRLLVL.